Listed below are T cell receptor beta chains from one sample, sequenced in a study of quantifying T cell responses using KT2 cells. TCRdb reanalysed the UMI-ligation and nested PCR reads using MiXCR and keeps one entry per CDR3 protein. The sample has 39,000 or so distinct CDR3 sequences; over 15% are singletons. Source material: PBMCs spiked with cells of the T cell clone KT2. The receptors derive from a human donor. Both conserved end residues are part of each CDR3. Fields, in order: V gene, clone size, J gene, D gene, CDR3 protein, CDR3 DNA. A D gene is named only where the DNA matches it firmly. Only part of the rows carry a size: once, few, many, or a class if the clone is expanded.

>TRBV6-1|few|TRBJ1-2|TRBD1
CASLERQGHGYTF
TGTGCCAGCCTCGAGAGACAGGGTCATGGCTACACCTTC
>TRBV12-3/TRBV12-4|few|TRBJ2-3|TRBD1
CASSPRRDSSTDTQYF
TGTGCCAGCAGCCCTCGCCGGGACAGTAGCACAGATACGCAGTATTTT
>TRBV5-6|NA|TRBJ2-3|NA
CASSLLGATDTQYF
TGTGCCAGCAGCTTGCTCGGAGCCACAGATACGCAGTATTTT
>TRBV3-1|many|TRBJ1-2|TRBD1
CASLGTGPRNRNYGYTF
TGTGCCAGCCTCGGGACAGGCCCTAGGAACCGTAACTATGGCTACACCTTC
>TRBV12-3/TRBV12-4|few|TRBJ2-7|NA
CASSLKGPRSELLCEQYF
TGTGCCAGCAGTTTGAAGGGGCCCCGGTCCGAACTACTATGCGAGCAGTACTTC
>TRBV2|NA|TRBJ2-1|NA
CASSENSYNEQFF
TGTGCCAGCAGTGAGAACAGTTACAATGAGCAGTTCTTC
>TRBV2|NA|TRBJ1-2|NA
CASSGDTPNYGYTF
TGTGCCAGCAGTGGGGACACTCCTAACTATGGCTACACCTTC
>TRBV12-3/TRBV12-4|many|TRBJ1-2|NA
CATVGLRDGVSHGYTF
TGTGCCACCGTCGGTCTCCGGGACGGAGTTTCCCATGGCTACACCTTC
>TRBV7-6|many|TRBJ2-2|NA
CASAYRANTGELFF
TGTGCCAGCGCGTACAGAGCGAACACCGGGGAGCTGTTTTTT
>TRBV11-2|many|TRBJ2-7|TRBD2
CASSDRGSSYEQYF
TGTGCCAGCAGCGACCGCGGGAGTAGCTACGAGCAGTACTTC
>TRBV5-8|many|TRBJ2-5|NA
CASSLGERWGGETQYF
TGTGCCAGCAGCTTGGGTGAGCGGTGGGGAGGAGAGACCCAGTACTTC
>TRBV2|NA|TRBJ2-5|NA
CASSEYTSREETQYF
TGTGCCAGCAGTGAATACACTAGCAGGGAAGAGACCCAGTACTTC
>TRBV27|few|TRBJ1-4|NA
CASSFGSTNEKLFF
TGTGCCAGCAGTTTCGGTTCAACTAATGAAAAACTGTTTTTT
>TRBV18|NA|TRBJ2-1|TRBD1
CASSSRQGSVYNEQFF
TGTGCCAGCTCATCCCGACAGGGGTCTGTTTATAATGAGCAGTTCTTC
>TRBV12-3/TRBV12-4|NA|TRBJ1-5|NA
CASSLAVSNQPQHF
TGTGCCAGCAGTTTAGCGGTTAGCAATCAGCCCCAGCATTTT
>TRBV5-1|NA|TRBJ1-3|NA
CASSLEVLYSGNTIYF
TGCGCCAGCAGCTTGGAGGTCTTGTACTCTGGAAACACCATATATTTT
>TRBV7-2|NA|TRBJ2-1|TRBD1
CASSLGQGSYNEQFF
TGTGCCAGCAGCTTAGGACAGGGGTCCTACAATGAGCAGTTCTTC
>TRBV20-1|NA|TRBJ1-4|NA
CSARDAGVAEKLFF
TGCAGTGCTAGAGATGCAGGGGTCGCGGAAAAACTGTTTTTT
>TRBV27|NA|TRBJ2-4|NA
CASGATGEKNIQYF
TGTGCCAGCGGCGCGACCGGGGAGAAAAACATTCAGTACTTC
>TRBV15|NA|TRBJ2-7|TRBD1
CATSRGTGETYEQYF
TGTGCCACCAGCAGAGGGACAGGGGAGACCTACGAGCAGTACTTC
>TRBV7-6|few|TRBJ1-6|NA
CASSDGLGGSPLHF
TGTGCCAGCAGCGACGGGTTAGGAGGTTCACCCCTCCACTTT
>TRBV15|NA|TRBJ1-2|NA
CATSRDRGAEGYTF
TGTGCCACCAGCAGAGATCGGGGTGCGGAGGGCTACACCTTC
>TRBV12-3/TRBV12-4|few|TRBJ1-3|NA
CASSYRVTEFGNTIYF
TGTGCCAGCAGTTACAGGGTAACTGAATTTGGAAACACCATATATTTT
>TRBV7-2|few|TRBJ2-3|NA
CASSLVEGTDTQYF
TGTGCCAGCAGCTTAGTGGAAGGCACAGATACGCAGTATTTT
>TRBV7-8|NA|TRBJ2-7|NA
CASSSSSSYEQYF
TGTGCCAGCAGCTCATCGAGCTCCTACGAGCAGTACTTC
>TRBV15|few|TRBJ2-7|NA
CATSTGGLAYEQYF
TGTGCCACCAGCACAGGAGGCCTGGCCTACGAGCAGTACTTC
>TRBV7-8|few|TRBJ1-1|NA
CASSSRGGTNTEAFF
TGTGCCAGCAGCTCAAGAGGGGGTACGAACACTGAAGCTTTCTTT
>TRBV27|NA|TRBJ1-5|NA
CASSLGGLQPQHF
TGTGCCAGCAGTTTAGGCGGCTTGCAGCCCCAGCATTTT
>TRBV11-2|many|TRBJ2-5|TRBD1
CASSFNRGQETQYF
TGTGCCAGCAGCTTTAACAGGGGCCAAGAGACCCAGTACTTC
>TRBV7-7|NA|TRBJ2-1|TRBD2
CASSLNLAGLAGEQFF
TGTGCCAGCAGCTTAAATCTAGCGGGACTGGCGGGTGAGCAGTTCTTC
>TRBV3-1|many|TRBJ2-7|TRBD2
CASGRTSTRVEQYF
TGTGCCAGCGGGCGGACTAGTACCCGCGTCGAGCAGTACTTC
>TRBV7-9|NA|TRBJ1-3|TRBD1
CASSSGYRGGNTIYF
TGTGCCAGCAGCTCCGGATACAGGGGAGGAAACACCATATATTTT
>TRBV5-1|NA|TRBJ2-5|NA
CASSLVGQGGETQYF
TGCGCCAGCAGCTTGGTAGGGCAGGGCGGAGAGACCCAGTACTTC
>TRBV4-2|few|TRBJ2-7|TRBD2
CASSQGGLAGLYEQYF
TGTGCCAGCAGCCAGGGAGGACTAGCGGGTCTCTACGAGCAGTACTTC
>TRBV5-5|few|TRBJ1-2|NA
CASSLRVLDGYTF
TGTGCCAGCAGCTTAAGGGTCTTAGATGGCTACACCTTC
>TRBV2|NA|TRBJ2-5|NA
CASWGLATEQTQYF
TGTGCCAGCTGGGGACTTGCAACCGAGCAGACCCAGTACTTC
>TRBV2|few|TRBJ2-7|TRBD2
CASSDRASGVTYEQYF
TGTGCCAGCAGTGACCGAGCTAGCGGGGTGACCTACGAGCAGTACTTC
>TRBV5-6|NA|TRBJ2-3|TRBD2
CASRPLAVNTDTQYF
TGTGCCAGCAGACCCCTAGCGGTTAACACAGATACGCAGTATTTT
>TRBV10-2|few|TRBJ2-1|NA
CASIDLGEYNEQFF
TGCGCCAGCATCGACCTTGGCGAATACAATGAGCAGTTCTTC
>TRBV4-2|many|TRBJ2-1|NA
CASSQDGSYNEQFF
TGTGCCAGCAGCCAAGACGGCTCCTACAATGAGCAGTTCTTC
>TRBV11-1|large|TRBJ2-1|TRBD1
CASSLGYWTGYNEQFF
TGTGCCAGCAGCTTAGGGTACTGGACAGGCTACAATGAGCAGTTCTTC
>TRBV30|NA|TRBJ1-1|TRBD1
CAWSVPDRLAEAFF
TGTGCCTGGAGTGTACCGGACAGGCTCGCTGAAGCTTTCTTT
>TRBV7-6|many|TRBJ2-2|TRBD1
CASSPFPGTGASGNTGELFF
TGTGCCAGCAGCCCGTTCCCCGGGACAGGGGCCTCGGGGAACACCGGGGAGCTGTTTTTT
>TRBV27|NA|TRBJ2-3|TRBD1
CASSSLGQGLGDTQYF
TGTGCCAGCAGTTCTCTTGGACAGGGCCTCGGAGATACGCAGTATTTT
>TRBV5-1|NA|TRBJ2-5|NA
CASSLLDRQETQYF
TGCGCCAGCAGCTTGCTGGACCGCCAAGAGACCCAGTACTTC
>TRBV6-5|many|TRBJ1-5|NA
CASSYSILQPQHF
TGTGCCAGCAGTTACTCGATTCTTCAGCCCCAGCATTTT
>TRBV7-2|few|TRBJ2-2|TRBD2
CASSPGLAGTDTGELFF
TGTGCCAGCAGCCCTGGACTAGCGGGGACGGACACCGGGGAGCTGTTTTTT
>TRBV20-1|many|TRBJ2-7|NA
CSARRRAGTHEQYF
TGCAGTGCTAGACGCAGGGCAGGAACCCACGAGCAGTACTTC
>TRBV19|NA|TRBJ1-1|TRBD1
CASSKFDTGQGYNTEAFF
TGTGCCAGTAGCAAATTTGACACGGGACAGGGATATAACACTGAAGCTTTCTTT
>TRBV9|NA|TRBJ2-1|NA
CASGEEADSSYNEQFF
TGTGCCAGCGGAGAAGAAGCGGACAGCTCCTACAATGAGCAGTTCTTC
>TRBV7-2|many|TRBJ2-2|NA
CASSLAGGTNTGELFF
TGTGCCAGCAGCTTAGCCGGGGGTACTAACACCGGGGAGCTGTTTTTT
>TRBV7-3|many|TRBJ2-3|TRBD2
CACGGECTDTQYF
TGTGCGTGCGGGGGGGAATGCACAGATACGCAGTATTTT
>TRBV27|few|TRBJ2-6|NA
CASSRLGGALSGANVLTF
TGTGCCAGCAGCCGCTTAGGGGGGGCTTTATCTGGGGCCAACGTCCTGACTTTC
>TRBV20-1|NA|TRBJ1-5|NA
CSAQGPNQPQHF
TGCAGTGCTCAGGGACCGAATCAGCCCCAGCATTTT
>TRBV19|few|TRBJ2-2|NA
CATGGLYTGELFF
TGTGCCACAGGCGGTCTATACACCGGGGAGCTGTTTTTT
>TRBV10-3|few|TRBJ1-1|TRBD1
CAIRTGDNTEAFF
TGTGCCATCAGAACAGGGGACAACACTGAAGCTTTCTTT
>TRBV12-3/TRBV12-4|NA|TRBJ1-1|TRBD1
CASRTNRDSRTEAFF
TGTGCCAGCAGAACAAACCGGGACAGTCGGACTGAAGCTTTCTTT
>TRBV11-2|few|TRBJ2-7|TRBD2
CASSIGSGRAYEQYF
TGTGCCAGCAGCATAGGTAGCGGGAGGGCCTACGAGCAGTACTTC